This T cell receptor (beta chain) was retrieved from a study of cytomegalovirus exposure and HLA in healthy donors. Primers for the PCR totalled 60 Vbeta and 13 Jbeta. The protocol was immunoSEQ multiplex PCR, while the TCRdb copy is restricted to in-frame clones and leaves out a portion. There are tens of thousands of clones in the sample; around 78% occur only once, and 3.5% to 4.5% lies in the top ten. CDR1 and CDR2 from the germline V gene are MNHNS and SASEGT. V dropped 6 bases and J dropped 5; count of bases not matched to a gene: 4. The CDR3 runs 13 residues. This chain links TRBV6-1 with TRBJ2-7; 10 nucleotides align to TRBD1. The material sequenced was PBMCs. This clonotype originated in a man between 35 and 55 years old in good health and CMV-seronegative. The CDR3 DNA reads as TGTGCCAGCAGGGGACAGGGGAGGGACGAGCAGTACTTC. It translates to CASRGQGRDEQYF.